This entry lists 24 T cell receptor beta chains sequenced from one sample in a study of long-term antiretroviral therapy in people with HIV. They ran version v3.0 of the immunoSEQ assay at survey level. Clones were sequenced by immunoSEQ multiplex PCR, and TCRdb holds only the in-frame ones, with some missing. This repertoire shows some 12,000 clones, 82% found once; its top ten account for about 20%. The sample in question was unsorted PBMCs, obtained around 8 years after starting antiretroviral therapy. Receptor source: a middle-aged man with HIV.

This clone was observed a handful of times. V and J are TRBV2 and TRBJ1-2; weak D call: TRBD1 (5 bases). CDR1 and CDR2 from the germline V gene are SNHLY and FYNNEI. V was trimmed by 2 bases and J by 5 bases, leaving 15 bases between them. The CDR3 consists of 15 residues. The CDR3, as DNA: TGTGCCAGCAGTGAACTGGAGACAGACTTTTATGGCTACACCTTC. It is translated as CASSELETDFYGYTF.

V and J are TRBV19 and TRBJ1-6, with 7 bases aligning to TRBD1. The CDR3 runs 14 residues. The germline CDR1 and CDR2 sequences are LNHDA and SQIVND (reference sequence). The ends lost 8 bases at V and 2 bases at J; junction bases unmatched: 3. In nucleotides, the CDR3 is TGTGCCAGTTGGGACAGCACCTATAATTCACCCCTCCACTTT. Translated: CASWDSTYNSPLHF.

This chain uses TRBV19 with TRBJ2-2; D may be TRBD2 (5 bases). The germline CDR1 and CDR2 sequences are LNHDA and SQIVND (reference sequence). V dropped 5 bases and J dropped 7 bases, with 14 bases sitting between them. The CDR3 is made up of 14 amino acids. Here the CDR3 DNA reads TGTGCCAGTAGTGTCGGACTGGAAAACGGGGAGCTGTTTTTT. Translating it yields CASSVGLENGELFF.

The chain combines TRBV5-6 with TRBJ1-3; no reliable D call. CDR3 length: 14 residues. Looked up from germline, CDR1 is SGHDT and CDR2 is YYEEEE. Trimming cost V 1 base and J 0 bases, with 5 bases left between them. As DNA, the CDR3 is TGTGCCAGCAGCTTGACGTTCTCTGGAAACACCATATATTTT. Translated: CASSLTFSGNTIYF.

The chain links TRBV27 to TRBJ1-2, with D possibly TRBD1 on 5 matching bases. V lost 6 bases and J 4 bases, leaving 12 bases between the germline ends. Germline lookup yields CDR1 MNHEY and CDR2 SMNVEV (reference sequence). CDR3 length equals 13 residues. For the CDR3, the DNA is TGTGCCAGCAGGTCCCAGGGTGGCTATGGCTACACCTTC. Protein: CASRSQGGYGYTF.

The chain is built from TRBV27 and TRBJ1-5, with D possibly matching TRBD1 (5 bases). The CDR3 is 14 amino acids. The V end was cut by 5 bases, the J end by 7 bases, with 15 bases between. Germline values: CDR1 MNHEY, CDR2 SMNVEV (reference sequence). The CDR3 protein is CASSPHSGGQPQHF. The CDR3, as DNA: TGTGCCAGCAGTCCCCATTCCGGGGGGCAGCCCCAGCATTTT.

This clone appeared once. The chain links TRBV6-1 to TRBJ2-1, with TRBD2 matching 8 bases. V lost 3 bases and J lost 8; bases outside the gene matches: 3. This CDR3 has 13 residues. Germline CDR1 is MNHNS and CDR2 is SASEGT. The DNA of the CDR3 is TGTGCCAGCAGTGATACTAGCGGCTATGAGCAGTTCTTC. Its translation is CASSDTSGYEQFF.

The chain combines TRBV5-1 with TRBJ1-2; D gene unclear. Trimming took off 3 bases at V and 3 bases at J, with 12 bases between the two ends. This CDR3 is built from 14 residues. Germline V gives CDR1 SGHRS, CDR2 YFSETQ. The CDR3 nucleotides read TGCGCCAGCAGCTCGCAAGACGGGGACTATGGCTACACCTTC. It yields the protein CASSSQDGDYGYTF.

There are a few counts of this clone. The chain is built from TRBV18 and TRBJ2-7, with D unresolved. The ends were cut back, 2 bases at V and 2 bases at J, with 7 bases in the middle. From germline, CDR1 is KGHSH and CDR2 LQKENI. The CDR3 spans 13 residues. The DNA for the CDR3 is TGTGCCAGCTCACCAGAAGCCCCCTACGAGCAGTACTTC. As protein: CASSPEAPYEQYF.

The chain links TRBV19 to TRBJ2-7; D is undetermined. The CDR3 runs 13 residues. The germline CDR1 and CDR2 sequences are LNHDA and SQIVND (reference sequence). V was clipped by 3 bases and J by 4 bases, with 10 bases between them. The CDR3 region has the DNA TGTGCCAGTAGTATGTTCGGCGATTACGAGCAGTACTTC. Translation: CASSMFGDYEQYF.

The chain joins TRBV6-5 to TRBJ2-1; D perhaps matches TRBD1 (5 bases). CDR1 and CDR2 (germline): MNHEY, SVGAGI. This CDR3 is built from 13 residues. V lost 0 bases and J 9 bases, leaving 9 bases between the germline ends. The CDR3 nucleotides are TGTGCCAGCAGTTACTCTCAGGGTGGTGAGCAGTTCTTC. Its protein product is CASSYSQGGEQFF.

The J gene is TRBJ1-1, the V gene TRBV27; D is undetermined. The CDR3 contains 13 residues. The germline V gene encodes CDR1 MNHEY and CDR2 SMNVEV (reference sequence). V was clipped by 3 bases and J by 7 bases, with 12 bases between them. The CDR3 region has the DNA TGTGCCAGCAGTTTCCTGTCCAGCTATGAAGCTTTCTTT. Amino acids: CASSFLSSYEAFF.

The rearrangement uses TRBV13 and TRBJ1-2; D remains ambiguous. Germline values: CDR1 PRHDT, CDR2 FYEKMQ (reference sequence). Trimming took 2 bases from V and 2 from J, leaving 18 bases between them. CDR3 length equals 17 residues. CDR3 amino acids: CASSLSVRENNNYGYTF. The CDR3 region has the DNA TGTGCCAGCAGCTTATCGGTAAGGGAAAACAACAACTATGGCTACACCTTC.

This sequence joins TRBV27 and TRBJ2-5, with 11 bases fitting TRBD1. The trim removed 1 base at V and 5 bases at J, leaving 3 bases unmatched. Per germline, CDR1 MNHEY and CDR2 SMNVEV (reference sequence). The CDR3 has 15 amino acids. CDR3 in DNA: TGTGCCAGCAGTTTATTGGGGACAGGGGGGGAGACCCAGTACTTC. Amino acids: CASSLLGTGGETQYF.

This chain uses TRBV10-3 with TRBJ1-1, with 7 positions matching TRBD1. With 7 bases clipped from V and 2 bases from J, the junction kept 7 bases outside the gene matches. CDR3 size: 14 residues. Germline V gene lookup returns CDR1 ENHRY and CDR2 SYGVKD. Here the CDR3 reads CAITPTGRNTEAFF. In nucleotides, the CDR3 is TGTGCCATCACCCCGACAGGGCGAAACACTGAAGCTTTCTTT.

The rearrangement uses TRBV25-1 and TRBJ1-2; D remains ambiguous. Between the trimmed V and J ends, which lost 5 bases and 4 bases, there was a span of 14 bases. The CDR3 consists of 14 residues. Germline V lookup: CDR1 MGHDK, CDR2 SYGVNS. CDR3 loop: CASSPPTVSYGYTF. CDR3 bases: TGTGCCAGCAGTCCGCCCACAGTGTCCTATGGCTACACCTTC.

This clone was found once. V is TRBV5-1 and J is TRBJ2-4; D is uncertain. Trimming took 0 bases from V and 2 from J, leaving 9 bases between them. The CDR3 sequence is 15 residues long. CDR1 SGHRS and CDR2 YFSETQ come from the germline V gene. The CDR3 here is CASSLAAASKNIQYF. The CDR3 DNA reads as TGCGCCAGCAGCTTGGCGGCGGCGTCCAAAAACATTCAGTACTTC.

The genes are TRBV30 and TRBJ1-3; D is unclear. The V and J ends lost 2 bases and 0 bases respectively, with 5 bases between them. The CDR3 spans 13 residues. CDR1 is GTSNPN and CDR2 is SVGIG in the germline V gene (reference sequence). CDR3 in amino acids: CAWSTFSGNTIYF. The DNA of the CDR3 is TGTGCCTGGAGTACCTTCTCTGGAAACACCATATATTTT.

The V gene is TRBV9, the J gene TRBJ2-3; D unclear. Germline V CDR1 and CDR2: SGDLS, YYNGEE. Deletions cut 0 bases from V and 0 bases from J, with 8 bases between. This CDR3 is 15 amino acids long. The CDR3 bases are TGTGCCAGCAGCGTAGGGGTCCAAAGCACAGATACGCAGTATTTT. Protein sequence: CASSVGVQSTDTQYF. The complete variable domain, with remaining parts taken from reference TRBV9 and TRBJ2-3, reads DSGVTQTPKHLITATGQRVTLRCSPRSGDLSVYWYQQSLDQGLQFLIQYYNGEERAKGNILERFSAQQFPDLHSELNLSSLELGDSALYFCASSVGVQSTDTQYFGPGTRLTVL.

The J gene is TRBJ2-7, the V gene TRBV27, with D perhaps matching TRBD2 (5 bases). The germline CDR1 and CDR2 sequences are MNHEY and SMNVEV (reference sequence). V lost 8 bases and J lost 1, with 9 bases in between. The CDR3 covers 12 residues. The CDR3 DNA sequence: TGTGCCAGCTCTAGCTCTTCCTACGAGCAGTACTTC. It specifies CASSSSSYEQYF.

This clone was observed once. The rearrangement links TRBV4-1 to TRBJ2-7; 10 bases align to TRBD1. With V trimmed by 4 bases and J by 3 bases, 9 bases remained unmatched. Germline lookup yields CDR1 MGHRA and CDR2 YSYEKL. This CDR3 is 16 amino acids long. The CDR3 bases are TGCGCCAGCAGCCTAGAGGCCGGGACAGGGGACTACGAGCAGTACTTC. This codes for CASSLEAGTGDYEQYF.

The chain employs TRBV2 and TRBJ1-5; D is ambiguous. CDR1 and CDR2 from the germline V gene are SNHLY and FYNNEI. The CDR3 has 15 amino acids. V lost 1 base to trimming and J lost 0 bases, with 7 bases between them. CDR3 coding DNA: TGTGCCAGCAGTGAAGGACTCCTTAGCAATCAGCCCCAGCATTTT. Translating gives CASSEGLLSNQPQHF.

The chain uses TRBV6-1 and TRBJ2-3, with a tentative D call TRBD1 (5 bases). The CDR3 is 15 residues long. CDR1 is MNHNS, CDR2 SASEGT, per germline. Deletions cut 6 bases from V and 3 bases from J, with 16 bases between. This CDR3 is CASSSPLTETDTQYF. Written as DNA, the CDR3 is TGTGCCAGCAGCTCACCACTGACAGAAACAGATACGCAGTATTTT.

The chain is built from TRBV13 and TRBJ2-3; 11 bases agree with TRBD2. The germline CDR1 and CDR2 sequences are PRHDT and FYEKMQ (reference sequence). CDR3 size: 16 residues. V trimming: 5 bases; J trimming: 3 bases; junction bases outside the gene matches: 7. CDR3 sequence (DNA): TGTGCCAGCAGCCCTGAGACTAGCGGGGTAACAGATACGCAGTATTTT. This encodes CASSPETSGVTDTQYF.